The 17 T cell receptor beta chains reported below all come from one sample, sequenced in a study of blood T cells in healthy people across ages. Through a sample-barcoded 5' primer and a J-beta primer mix, a second PCR was run for roughly 7 to 12 cycles. TCRdb redid the calling of the 5' RACE reads with MiXCR, one entry per CDR3 protein. Here the sample spans 850,000 or so distinct CDR3 sequences, less than 35% being singletons. Sequenced sample: blood. The receptor source for this set is a woman older than 75 in good health.

Regarding this clonotype: This clone may be a read error of a much larger clone one base away. The chain is built from TRBV6-2 or TRBV6-3 and TRBJ1-5; D perhaps matches TRBD1 (6 bases). This CDR3 spans 14 amino acids. CDR1 MNHEY and CDR2 SVGEGT come from the germline V gene. Trimming removed 7 bases at V and 2 bases at J, with 12 bases between. The CDR3 loop reads CASKGGGGNQPQHF. For the CDR3, the DNA is TGTGCCAGCAAGGGCGGGGGCGGCAATCAGCCCCAGCATTTT.

In this sample, this clonotype turned up many times. The gene calls are TRBV12-3 or TRBV12-4 and TRBJ2-5; D not certain. CDR3 size: 13 residues. Deletions cut 3 bases from V and 2 bases from J, with 7 bases between. Written as DNA, the CDR3 is TGTGCCAGCAGTTTGAGCAGTCAAGAGACCCAGTACTTC. Translating it yields CASSLSSQETQYF.

This clonotype turned up a few times. This chain links TRBV3-1 with TRBJ2-5, with 7 bases that match TRBD1. Germline assignment: CDR1 LGHDT and CDR2 YNNKEL (reference sequence). The CDR3 has 14 amino acids. The trim removed 4 bases at V and 3 bases at J, leaving 5 bases unmatched. The CDR3 region is CASSPVGTEETQYF. The CDR3 DNA sequence: TGTGCCAGCAGCCCTGTTGGGACAGAAGAGACCCAGTACTTC.

Points on this clonotype: Germline and junction disagree at one end, which may indicate a read error. V gene TRBV12-3 or TRBV12-4 combines with J gene TRBJ1-1, with D tentatively TRBD1 (6 bases). There are 16 residues in the CDR3. The CDR3 bases are TGTGCCAACAGTCGGGGGACAACAGGGAAGAGGACTGAAGCTTTCTTT. It translates to CANSRGTTGKRTEAFF.

This clonotype was counted many times. The chain recombines TRBV7-8 with TRBJ2-3, with no clear D. From germline, CDR1 is SGHVS and CDR2 FQNEAQ. V was trimmed by 5 bases and J by 3 bases, leaving 12 bases between them. The CDR3 is 14 amino acids. The CDR3 protein is CASSLGPETDTQYF. The CDR3 DNA sequence: TGTGCCAGCAGCCTCGGACCCGAGACAGATACGCAGTATTTT. Variable domain in full (rest from reference TRBV7-8 and TRBJ2-3): GAGVSQSPRYKVAKRGQDVALRCDPISGHVSLFWYQQALGQGPEFLTYFQNEAQLDKSGLPSDRFFAERPEGSVSTLKIQRTQQEDSAVYLCASSLGPETDTQYFGPGTRLTVL.

Concerning this clonotype itself: This clone may be a read error of a much larger clone one base away. The chain carries TRBV7-2 and TRBJ1-2; perhaps TRBD1 as D (6 bases). The V gene's germline CDR1 is SGHTA and CDR2 FQGNSA. The CDR3 has 14 residues. CDR3 in DNA: TGTGCCAGCAAACAGGGCGAAAGGCCGGGTGGCTGCACCTTC. Its protein is CASKQGERPGGCTF.

V is TRBV20-1 and J is TRBJ1-1; no clear D gene. V lost 4 bases and J 1 base, leaving 13 bases between the germline ends. Germline loops: CDR1 DFQATT, CDR2 SNEGSKA (reference sequence). CDR3 length: 14 residues. The CDR3: CSAITPYKNTEAFF. The DNA of the CDR3 is TGCAGTGCTATCACCCCTTACAAGAACACTGAAGCTTTCTTT.

Many counts were recorded for this clonotype. The genes are TRBV6-2 or TRBV6-3 and TRBJ2-4, with TRBD2 as a possible D gene (5 bases). The ends were cut back, 4 bases at V and 0 bases at J, with 13 bases in the middle. This CDR3 has 16 amino acids. Germline CDR1 reads MNHEY; CDR2 reads SVGEGT. CDR3 nucleotides: TGTGCCAGCAGTTCTCTACGGGAACTAGCCAAAAACATTCAGTACTTC. It translates to CASSSLRELAKNIQYF.

The table lists this clonotype with a few counts. V is TRBV20-1 and J is TRBJ1-1; 7 nucleotides match TRBD1. J lost 7 bases, V lost 0 bases, and 5 bases had no gene match. From germline, CDR1 is DFQATT and CDR2 SNEGSKA (reference sequence). CDR3 size: 13 residues. The CDR3 DNA sequence: TGCAGTGCTAGAGATAATTGGACAGGTGAAGCTTTCTTT. It is translated as CSARDNWTGEAFF.

In the case of this clonotype: This may be a read error: a much more frequent sequence differs by one nucleotide. The rearrangement links TRBV10-2 to TRBJ2-5; D gene uncertain. The end of the DNA is better explained by TRBJ2-7, so the J call may be wrong. The CDR3 sequence is 11 residues long. Per the germline V gene, CDR1 is WSHSY and CDR2 is SAAADI. As DNA, the CDR3 is TGCGCCAGCAGCCAGTTCTCCGAGCAGTACTTC. It specifies CASSQFSEQYF.

The chain recombines TRBV27 with TRBJ1-1; D is uncertain. Per germline, CDR1 MNHEY and CDR2 SMNVEV (reference sequence). Trimming took off 3 bases at V and 5 bases at J, with 10 bases between the two ends. This CDR3 has 13 residues. The CDR3 is CASSLRGETEAFF. As DNA, the CDR3 is TGTGCCAGCAGTTTGCGCGGGGAGACTGAAGCTTTCTTT.

This clonotype was counted at least ten times. The chain carries TRBV7-2 and TRBJ2-7; no clear D gene. The germline V and J ends were trimmed by 5 bases and 7 bases, with 21 bases remaining between them. Looked up from germline, CDR1 is SGHTA and CDR2 is FQGNSA. This CDR3 is 15 amino acids long. Here the CDR3 DNA reads TGTGCCAGCAGCCCCCATCCCTCCTCAGTTGGGGAGCAGTACTTC. It specifies CASSPHPSSVGEQYF.

This clonotype came up many times. The chain combines TRBV9 with TRBJ2-1; possible D gene TRBD2, 7 bases. The ends were cut back, 0 bases at V and 7 bases at J, with 23 bases in the middle. Germline CDR1 is SGDLS and CDR2 is YYNGEE. This CDR3 has 18 residues. The CDR3 spells CASSVGGGAGGHTNEQFF. DNA of the CDR3: TGTGCCAGCAGCGTAGGAGGGGGGGCCGGGGGCCATACGAATGAGCAGTTCTTC.

The CDR3: CSASKASGGPYEQYF. CDR3 DNA: TGCAGTGCTAGTAAAGCTAGCGGGGGTCCCTACGAGCAGTACTTC. The rearrangement uses TRBV20-1 and TRBJ2-7, with 10 bases that match TRBD2. V lost 3 bases and J lost 2; bases outside the gene matches: 7. Looked up from germline, CDR1 is DFQATT and CDR2 is SNEGSKA (reference sequence). The CDR3 is 15 residues long.

With respect to this clonotype: This could be a read error, since a much larger clone is one nucleotide away. The CDR3 spells CSTSEDRGPKETQYF. The CDR3, as DNA: TGCAGTACTAGCGAAGACAGGGGTCCTAAAGAGACCCAGTACTTC. V and J are TRBV20-1 and TRBJ2-7; TRBD1 might be the D (8 bases). The better agreement between TRBJ2-5 and the DNA end casts doubt on the J call. The CDR3 is made up of 15 amino acids. Germline V gives CDR1 DFQATT, CDR2 SNEGSKA (reference sequence).

This clonotype was seen only a few times. This rearrangement joins TRBV18 to TRBJ1-5; D not resolved. Germline lookup yields CDR1 KGHSH and CDR2 LQKENI. Trimming stripped 3 bases from V and 5 bases from J, with 8 bases between. The CDR3 has 13 residues. The CDR3 DNA follows: TGTGCCAGCTCACCGGCGTCCGATCAGCCCCAGCATTTT. Its protein product is CASSPASDQPQHF.

A few counts support this clonotype. The chain carries TRBV6-2 or TRBV6-3 and TRBJ2-3; the D is unclear. The CDR3 is made up of 11 amino acids. The germline V gene has CDR1 MNHEY and CDR2 SVGEGT. V lost 6 bases to trimming and J lost 14 bases, with 15 bases between them. The DNA for the CDR3 is TGTGCCAGCAGGGCCGACCAGAATCTGTATTTT. Its protein product is CASRADQNLYF.